The 25 T cell receptor beta chains in this list originate from one sample, sequenced in a study of blood T cell repertoires in COVID-19. Sequencing used immunoSEQ multiplex PCR; TCRdb keeps in-frame clones, though not all of them. The sample includes about 87,000 clones, around 90% of them seen just once. Specimen: peripheral blood. The receptor source for this set is a man aged 35 to 55 with acute or convalescent COVID-19.

V usage is TRBV10-2 and J usage is TRBJ2-2; weak D call: TRBD1 (7 bases). Germline loops: CDR1 WSHSY, CDR2 SAAADI. V gave up 4 bases and J gave up 1 base, with 10 bases separating them. This CDR3 contains 15 residues. CDR3 sequence reads: CASSGRDRNTGELFF. DNA for the CDR3: TGCGCCAGCAGTGGGAGGGACAGGAACACCGGGGAGCTGTTTTTT.

The genes are TRBV7-6 and TRBJ2-3; tentative D call: TRBD2 (6 bases). Germline V lookup: CDR1 SGHVS, CDR2 FNYEAQ. V dropped 5 bases and J dropped 5 bases, with 14 bases sitting between them. The CDR3 length is 14 residues. The CDR3 nucleotides read TGTGCCAGCAGCCGCGGGACTTTGGGAGATACGCAGTATTTT. Its translation: CASSRGTLGDTQYF.

The table lists this clone with a count of one. The chain combines TRBV6-5 with TRBJ1-1, with D hard to call. V lost 2 bases, J lost 2 bases, and 15 bases lay in between. The CDR3 has 16 residues. Germline V gene sequence: CDR1 MNHEY, CDR2 SVGAGI. This CDR3 is CASSYLTVGTNTEAFF. CDR3 bases: TGTGCCAGCAGTTACCTGACTGTGGGTACTAACACTGAAGCTTTCTTT.

The rearrangement uses TRBV7-8 and TRBJ2-5, with D maybe TRBD2 (7 bases). Germline values: CDR1 SGHVS, CDR2 FQNEAQ. This CDR3 is 15 amino acids long. Trimming removed 9 bases from V and 6 bases from J, with 23 bases in between. The DNA for the CDR3 is TGTGCCAGTTGTTTGGCGGGGGAGGGGGAAAAGACCCAGTACTTC. Encoded protein: CASCLAGEGEKTQYF.

This sequence joins TRBV6-2 or TRBV6-3 and TRBJ2-1; possibly TRBD2 for D (6 bases). From germline, CDR1 is MNHEY and CDR2 SVGEGT. The CDR3 is 16 residues long. The V and J ends lost 5 bases and 7 bases respectively, with 21 bases between them. The CDR3 spells CASSPRSTGGSNEQFF. CDR3 nucleotide sequence: TGTGCCAGCAGTCCCAGATCGACTGGGGGGAGTAATGAGCAGTTCTTC.

The chain links TRBV6-5 to TRBJ1-2, with D tentatively TRBD1 (6 bases). This CDR3 spans 11 amino acids. The V gene lost 7 bases and the J gene lost 4 bases, with 7 bases spanning the gap. CDR1 is MNHEY, CDR2 SVGAGI, per germline. The DNA of the CDR3 is TGTGCCAGCAAAGGGGGCTATGGCTACACCTTC. It encodes CASKGGYGYTF.

The chain uses TRBV5-6 and TRBJ1-5, with D unclear. Germline V lookup: CDR1 SGHDT, CDR2 YYEEEE. The CDR3 runs 15 residues. Trimming stripped 3 bases from V and 2 bases from J, with 12 bases between. The CDR3 region has the DNA TGTGCCAGCAGCTCCGACATGGGTCGCAATCAGCCCCAGCATTTT. Protein sequence: CASSSDMGRNQPQHF.

The chain combines TRBV5-8 with TRBJ1-6, with 8 bases fitting TRBD1. V was pared by 0 bases and J by 5 bases, with 1 base of the junction left unmatched. Looked up from germline, CDR1 is SGHTS and CDR2 is YDEGEE. This CDR3 spans 15 amino acids. The CDR3, as DNA: TGTGCCAGCAGCTTGGGGGACAGGAATAATTCACCCCTCCACTTT. Translated, it gives CASSLGDRNNSPLHF.

The chain joins TRBV4-1 to TRBJ2-1; 7 nucleotides align to TRBD2. After removal of 0 bases from V and 15 bases from J, the junction contained 8 bases not matched to a gene. CDR1 is MGHRA and CDR2 is YSYEKL in the germline V gene. The CDR3 loop spans 13 amino acids. CDR3 sequence (DNA): TGCGCCAGCAGCCAAGATGTGGGGGGGTCGGGGTTCTTC. Protein product: CASSQDVGGSGFF.

The J gene is TRBJ1-6, the V gene TRBV27, with D tentatively TRBD1 (5 bases). The CDR3 runs 15 residues. Trimming left V 9 bases short and J 7 bases short, with 19 bases between. Germline V gene sequence: CDR1 MNHEY, CDR2 SMNVEV (reference sequence). The chain's CDR3 is CASLPSGAWNSPLHF. The CDR3 nucleotides are TGTGCCAGTCTACCTAGTGGGGCTTGGAATTCACCCCTCCACTTT.

This chain links TRBV29-1 with TRBJ1-1; D is uncertain. The CDR3 loop spans 12 amino acids. The V and J ends lost 2 bases and 8 bases respectively, with 12 bases between them. Germline values: CDR1 SQVTM, CDR2 ANQGSEA. The CDR3 reads CSVEFPGGEAFF. In nucleotides, the CDR3 is TGCAGCGTTGAATTCCCCGGCGGAGAAGCTTTCTTT.

This chain uses TRBV5-4 with TRBJ1-6; TRBD1 matches 9 bases. With V trimmed by 4 bases and J by 6 bases, 8 bases remained unmatched. This CDR3 comprises 16 residues. Germline-derived CDR1 and CDR2 are SGHNT and YYREEE (reference sequence). In DNA form, the CDR3 reads TGTGCCAGCAGCGATCCCACAGGGGGCGTTAATTCACCCCTCCACTTT. Its protein product is CASSDPTGGVNSPLHF.

This clone was seen a single time. The chain couples TRBV5-1 to TRBJ2-3; D uncertain. This CDR3 is 14 amino acids long. Germline V lookup: CDR1 SGHRS, CDR2 YFSETQ. Trimming stripped 2 bases from V and 0 bases from J, with 7 bases between. Written as DNA, the CDR3 is TGCGCCAGCAGCTTTTTGCGCAGCACAGATACGCAGTATTTT. Its translation is CASSFLRSTDTQYF.

As to this clone: This specimen includes other DNA sequences encoding the same CDR3. This chain uses TRBV5-4 with TRBJ1-1; the D is unclear. Per germline, CDR1 SGHNT and CDR2 YYREEE (reference sequence). CDR3 size: 13 residues. Trimming took 0 bases from V and 2 from J, leaving 5 bases between them. DNA of the CDR3: TGTGCCAGCAGCTTGGGCGGTAACACTGAAGCTTTCTTT. This translates into CASSLGGNTEAFF.

The DNA for the CDR3 is TGTGCTAGTGGTTTGGGGGTAGCGGACACCATATATTTT. Protein sequence: CASGLGVADTIYF. The chain has TRBV12-5 and TRBJ1-3, with D uncertain. The CDR3 runs to 13 residues. The germline V and J ends were trimmed by 1 base and 8 bases, with 9 bases remaining between them. Germline CDR1 LGHNT, CDR2 FRNRAP.

This clone was recorded only once. The chain has TRBV30 and TRBJ1-1; TRBD1 is a possible D gene (5 bases). This CDR3 has 13 residues. CDR1 is GTSNPN, CDR2 SVGIG, per germline (reference sequence). V gave up 4 bases and J gave up 3 bases, with 12 bases separating them. The CDR3 DNA reads as TGTGCCTGGACAGCAGGGCGAGACACTGAAGCTTTCTTT. Translation: CAWTAGRDTEAFF.

The DNA for the CDR3 is TGTGCCAGTAGTATTAGGGGGCCCAAAAACATTCAGTACTTC. This encodes CASSIRGPKNIQYF. This chain links TRBV19 with TRBJ2-4; 7 bases line up with TRBD1. The trim removed 3 bases at V and 2 bases at J, leaving 1 base unmatched. Per germline, CDR1 LNHDA and CDR2 SQIVND (reference sequence). The CDR3 runs to 14 residues.

The chain employs TRBV6-5 and TRBJ1-6, with 8 nucleotides matching TRBD1. Looked up from germline, CDR1 is MNHEY and CDR2 is SVGAGI. CDR3 length: 15 amino acids. V was pared by 6 bases and J by 5 bases, with 6 bases of the junction left unmatched. As DNA, the CDR3 is TGTGCCAGCAGGGTGGACAGGGTAGATAATTCACCCCTCCACTTT. It encodes CASRVDRVDNSPLHF.

The chain recombines TRBV10-3 with TRBJ2-3; TRBD1 aligns across 9 bases. The germline gives CDR1 ENHRY, CDR2 SYGVKD. This CDR3 is 14 amino acids long. V was pared by 5 bases and J by 2 bases, with 2 bases of the junction left unmatched. DNA of the CDR3: TGTGCCATCAGTCGGGACAGGGCCACAGATACGCAGTATTTT. This translates into CAISRDRATDTQYF.

The chain links TRBV11-2 to TRBJ2-1; 10 bases line up with TRBD1. This CDR3 has 18 residues. Trimming took 0 bases from V and 10 from J; bases not matched to a gene: 15. In germline, CDR1 is SGHAT, CDR2 FQNNGV. CDR3 DNA: TGTGCCAGCAGCTTAGATAAGCCGGGGACAGGGGTCCCCAGGGAGCAGTTCTTC. Translated: CASSLDKPGTGVPREQFF. The full variable domain, completed using reference TRBV11-2 and TRBJ2-1, is EAGVAQSPRYKIIEKRQSVAFWCNPISGHATLYWYQQILGQGPKLLIQFQNNGVVDDSQLPKDRFSAERLKGVDSTLKIQPAKLEDSAVYLCASSLDKPGTGVPREQFFGPGTRLTVL.

The chain carries TRBV15 and TRBJ2-3, with 8 bases matching TRBD2. J was trimmed by 2 bases and V by 3 bases; bases with no gene match: 7. The CDR3 is 16 residues long. The germline CDR1 and CDR2 sequences are LNHNV and YYDKDF (reference sequence). The CDR3 DNA is TGTGCCACCAGCAGGGGGACTAGTTTTATCACAGATACGCAGTATTTT. This gives the protein CATSRGTSFITDTQYF.

The V and J genes are TRBV30 and TRBJ2-2, with 13 bases that match TRBD2. The length of the CDR3 is 15 residues. The trim removed 4 bases at V and 6 bases at J, leaving 5 bases unmatched. Germline CDR1 and CDR2: GTSNPN and SVGIG (reference sequence). The CDR3 DNA reads as TGTGCCTGGACCCCTACTAGCGGGGGGGCCGGGGAGCTGTTTTTT. The encoded protein is CAWTPTSGGAGELFF.

A single count supports this clone. The chain carries TRBV7-9 and TRBJ2-1; 9 bases agree with TRBD2. V dropped 1 base and J dropped 2; count of bases not matched to a gene: 0. Germline V gene data show CDR1 as SEHNR and CDR2 as FQNEAQ (reference sequence). The CDR3 totals 15 residues. CDR3 nucleotides: TGTGCCAGCAGCTTAGAGCGGGGGGCCTACAATGAGCAGTTCTTC. Encoded protein: CASSLERGAYNEQFF.

The chain links TRBV15 to TRBJ2-7; D is possibly TRBD1 (6 bases). V lost 7 bases, J lost 0 bases, and 16 bases lay in between. The CDR3 sequence is 15 residues long. Germline V gene lookup returns CDR1 LNHNV and CDR2 YYDKDF (reference sequence). The CDR3 nucleotides are TGTGCCACCATCACAGGGCTGATTAGCTCCTACGAGCAGTACTTC. Translating gives CATITGLISSYEQYF.

The chain uses TRBV11-2 and TRBJ1-1; 9 bases are shared with TRBD1. The CDR3 is 13 amino acids. The V segment lost 5 bases and the J segment 4 bases; nucleotides outside the gene matches: 2. From germline, CDR1 is SGHAT and CDR2 FQNNGV. The CDR3 DNA reads TGTGCCAGCAGCACGGGACAGGGCACTGAAGCTTTCTTT. Translated, it gives CASSTGQGTEAFF.